This T cell receptor (beta chain) was identified during a study of blood T cell repertoires in COVID-19. Study information: Specimens from acute and convalescent COVID-19 originated in the United States, Italy and Spain.

Original methodology: Nucleated cell number was recorded as an estimate derived from reference gene primer amplification. TCRdb's table, derived via immunoSEQ multiplex PCR, lists solely in-frame clones and lacks some. D and trimming come from the DNA, and the V and J calls and clone size come from that table. The repertoire includes 320,000 or so clones, over 75% of them detected once, and around 4.6% sits in the top ten. What was sequenced was PBMCs or T cells enriched from blood (not recorded which). This TCR was recovered from a young man who had recovered from COVID-19.

The CDR3 region is CASSIGGTYEQYF. CDR3 nucleotides: TGTGCCAGCAGCATCGGGGGTACCTACGAGCAGTACTTC. The chain recombines TRBV27 with TRBJ2-7; tentatively, D is TRBD2 (6 bases). CDR3 size: 13 residues. CDR1 MNHEY and CDR2 SMNVEV come from the germline V gene (reference sequence). Trimming stripped 6 bases from V and 2 bases from J, with 11 bases between.